This T cell receptor beta chain was retrieved from a study of blood T cell repertoires in COVID-19. The overall study: From the United States, Italy and Spain came samples of acute and convalescent COVID-19. T cells, B-cell-depleted T cells, or PBMCs supplied cDNA or gDNA.

How the authors handled the data: Amplification of reference gene primers provided the estimated nucleated cell counts. Generated by immunoSEQ multiplex PCR, the TCRdb table keeps only in-frame clones and is missing some. V and J calls and clone size are as listed in that table; D and trimming were resolved from the DNA. The table shows fewer than 250,000 clones, with around nine tenths occurring only once. Germline trimming cut 4 bases from V and 4 bases from J; bases unmatched to any gene: 4. CDR3 length: 14 residues. Germline CDR1 is MNHEY and CDR2 is SVGAGI. The V gene is TRBV6-5, the J gene TRBJ1-2; 9 nucleotides match TRBD1. This clonotype originated in a man in his fifties or sixties with acute or convalescent COVID-19. Sequencing was done on a sample of peripheral blood. The CDR3 DNA reads TGTGCCAGCAGTTTCCGGGACAGGGTCTATGGCTACACCTTC. The encoded protein is CASSFRDRVYGYTF.